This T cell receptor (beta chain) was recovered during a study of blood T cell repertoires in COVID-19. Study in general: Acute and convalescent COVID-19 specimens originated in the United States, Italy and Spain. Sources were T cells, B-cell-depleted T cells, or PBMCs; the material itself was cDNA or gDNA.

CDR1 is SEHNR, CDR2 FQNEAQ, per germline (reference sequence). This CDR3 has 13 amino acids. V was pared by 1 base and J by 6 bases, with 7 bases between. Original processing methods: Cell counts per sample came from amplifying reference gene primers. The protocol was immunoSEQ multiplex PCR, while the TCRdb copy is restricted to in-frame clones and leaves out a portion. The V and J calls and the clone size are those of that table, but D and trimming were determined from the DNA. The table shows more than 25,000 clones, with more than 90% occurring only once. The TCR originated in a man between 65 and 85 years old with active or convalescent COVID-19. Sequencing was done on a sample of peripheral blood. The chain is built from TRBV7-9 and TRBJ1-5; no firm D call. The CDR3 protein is CASSLGERQPQHF. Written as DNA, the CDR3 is TGTGCCAGCAGCTTAGGGGAGCGTCAGCCCCAGCATTTT.